The T cell receptor (beta chain) under discussion was sequenced for a study of cytomegalovirus exposure and HLA in healthy donors. Remarks on this clone: The antigen is not known.

13 Jbeta primers and 60 Vbeta primers were used for the PCR. This table comes from immunoSEQ multiplex PCR, and its TCRdb copy is limited to in-frame clones, with some not included. The sample contains a few hundred thousand clones, about 80% of which appear only once. General study points: For most TCR beta V segments, an earlier analysis put the productive rate at about 90% or about 30% of the time. Later findings reportedly placed an Asian-associated ancestry cluster below the approximately 700-donor mean for N-insertions. A link between a missense DCLRE1C variant and TCR beta V- and J-gene trimming emerged from a later analysis.

Trimming took 7 bases from V and 0 from J, leaving 12 bases between them. Germline CDR1 MNHEY, CDR2 SVGAGI. The CDR3 consists of 15 residues. Each of the donors was a healthy bone marrow donor. The chain uses TRBV6-5 and TRBJ2-2, with no clear D. Sequencing input: PBMCs. The TCR originated in a girl aged 2-10 years in good health and CMV-seronegative. The CDR3 sequence is CASTGYTANTGELFF. DNA of the CDR3: TGTGCCAGCACAGGCTACACCGCGAACACCGGGGAGCTGTTTTTT.